This T cell receptor beta chain is from a study of blood T cells in healthy people across ages. Study-wide results and limits: Samples with more naive T cells showed higher observed beta diversity.

CDR3 length: 14 amino acids. Looked up from germline, CDR1 is SQVTM and CDR2 is ANQGSEA. V gave up 2 bases and J gave up 6 bases; unmatched junction bases: 6. Worth noting for this clonotype: Its antigen remains unknown.

A J-beta primer mix and a sample-barcoded 5' primer were used in a second PCR of roughly 6 to 12 cycles. The template-switch adaptor was a 5' adaptor with 12 random nucleotides. It tagged each cDNA molecule. TCRdb independently ran MiXCR on the 5' RACE reads; one entry per CDR3 protein. Of 1.5 million to 2 million distinct CDR3 sequences in the sample, roughly 49% were seen once. The clonotype comes from a middle-aged woman in good health. Sequencing was performed on blood. This rearrangement joins TRBV29-1 to TRBJ2-7; 11 bases agree with TRBD1. The CDR3 DNA sequence: TGCAGCGTTGAATTCCAGGACAGGGGGCGCGAGCAGTACTTC. Translation gives CSVEFQDRGREQYF.